The 21 T cell receptor beta chains below were found in one sample sequenced in a study of blood T cell repertoires in COVID-19. Clones were read by immunoSEQ multiplex PCR, and TCRdb kept only the in-frame ones, dropping some. The table has over 150,000 clones, around 83% seen once. The specimen sequenced was peripheral blood. The receptors here all came from a man over 45 with active or convalescent COVID-19.

The rearrangement uses TRBV3-1 (or the pseudogene TRBV3-2) and TRBJ2-3, with 12 bases identical to TRBD2. V lost 4 bases, J lost 6 bases, and 5 bases stayed unmatched. The CDR3 totals 15 residues. CDR1 and CDR2 (germline): LGHDT, YNNKEL (reference sequence). CDR3 in amino acids: CASSPSSGGADTQYF. CDR3 nucleotides: TGTGCCAGCAGCCCTTCTAGCGGGGGGGCCGATACGCAGTATTTT.

V is TRBV7-9 and J is TRBJ2-1; a possible D gene is TRBD2 (5 bases). V was shortened by 3 bases and J by 0 bases, with 12 bases between the two germline ends. The CDR3 sequence is 16 residues long. Germline CDR1 SEHNR, CDR2 FQNEAQ (reference sequence). The CDR3 DNA reads TGTGCCAGCAGCTTCCCTAGCAGTAGCTCCTACAATGAGCAGTTCTTC. This codes for CASSFPSSSSYNEQFF.

This clone was recorded only once. The V call is TRBV5-6, the J call TRBJ1-5, with 9 nucleotides matching TRBD1. Germline CDR1 SGHDT, CDR2 YYEEEE. The CDR3 sequence is 15 residues long. V was pared by 4 bases and J by 4 bases, with 6 bases of the junction left unmatched. The CDR3 coding sequence is TGTGCCAGCAGCCTAGTACAGGGGGCTAATCAGCCCCAGCATTTT. Its translation is CASSLVQGANQPQHF.

The V and J genes are TRBV5-4 and TRBJ2-2, with D perhaps TRBD2 (5 bases). Germline V gene sequence: CDR1 SGHNT, CDR2 YYREEE (reference sequence). V was clipped by 3 bases and J by 5 bases, with 14 bases between them. The CDR3 has 15 residues. The CDR3: CASSSRSGFTGELFF. DNA for the CDR3: TGTGCCAGCAGCTCTAGGTCGGGGTTTACCGGGGAGCTGTTTTTT.

V gene TRBV5-1 combines with J gene TRBJ1-6; 7 positions agree with TRBD1. The V and J ends lost 4 bases and 0 bases, in that order; junction bases with no gene match: 4. Per the germline V gene, CDR1 is SGHRS and CDR2 is YFSETQ. This CDR3 spans 16 amino acids. DNA for the CDR3: TGCGCCAGCAGCCCGGGACAGCGCTCCTATAATTCACCCCTCCACTTT. It codes for CASSPGQRSYNSPLHF. Looking up the rest from reference TRBV5-1 and TRBJ1-6 gives the full variable domain: KAGVTQTPRYLIKTRGQQVTLSCSPISGHRSVSWYQQTPGQGLQFLFEYFSETQRNKGNFPGRFSGRQFSNSRSEMNVSTLELGDSALYLCASSPGQRSYNSPLHFGNGTRLTVT.

This clone occurred a few times. The chain couples TRBV30 to TRBJ1-1; D uncertain. Trimming removed 3 bases at V and 1 base at J, with 9 bases between. The germline V gene encodes CDR1 GTSNPN and CDR2 SVGIG (reference sequence). CDR3 size: 13 residues. The DNA of the CDR3 is TGTGCCTGGAGGCGGGCGGGGAACACTGAAGCTTTCTTT. Translating gives CAWRRAGNTEAFF.

This clone was observed once. V usage is TRBV2 and J usage is TRBJ2-3; TRBD2 matches at 11 bases. V gave up 7 bases and J gave up 1 base; unmatched junction bases: 4. The length of the CDR3 is 15 residues. Germline CDR1 and CDR2: SNHLY and FYNNEI. The CDR3 spells CASILTSGGTDTQYF. CDR3 coding DNA: TGTGCCAGCATCTTGACTAGCGGGGGCACAGATACGCAGTATTTT.

J is TRBJ2-5 and V is TRBV3-1 (or the pseudogene TRBV3-2), with TRBD2 matching over 13 bases. CDR1 and CDR2 from the germline V gene are LGHDT and YNNKEL (reference sequence). The CDR3 has 15 amino acids. The V gene end was trimmed by 4 bases and the J gene end by 5 bases; junction bases not matched to a gene: 4. CDR3 sequence: CASSPGLAGEETQYF. For the CDR3, the DNA is TGTGCCAGCAGCCCTGGACTAGCGGGGGAGGAGACCCAGTACTTC.

This clone was detected only once. J is TRBJ1-1 and V is TRBV19; the match to TRBD1 covers 7 bases. The CDR3 spans 15 residues. Trimming took 7 bases from V and 5 from J; bases not matched to a gene: 13. Germline V CDR1 and CDR2: LNHDA, SQIVND (reference sequence). For the CDR3, the DNA is TGTGCCAGTACCCCGACAGGGCCCCCAGGGACTGAAGCTTTCTTT. It translates to CASTPTGPPGTEAFF.

This clone has a handful of counts. The chain links TRBV4-2 to TRBJ2-7; 13 nucleotides line up with TRBD2. V was clipped by 1 base and J by 3 bases; unmatched bases: 3. The germline V gene has CDR1 LGHNA and CDR2 YNFKEQ. The CDR3 totals 16 residues. Here the CDR3 reads CASSQGLAGGSYEQYF. CDR3 coding DNA: TGTGCCAGCAGCCAAGGACTAGCGGGAGGAAGCTACGAGCAGTACTTC.

The chain has TRBV10-3 and TRBJ2-3; D gene unclear. The V end lost 8 bases, the J end lost 6 bases, and 9 bases lay between the germline ends. The CDR3 spans 11 residues. The germline gives CDR1 ENHRY, CDR2 SYGVKD. The CDR3 spells CAIATEDTQYF. CDR3 DNA sequence: TGTGCCATCGCCACCGAGGATACGCAGTATTTT.

The chain recombines TRBV18 with TRBJ1-3; D not resolved. The CDR3 contains 18 residues. Trimming removed 2 bases from V and 0 bases from J, with 17 bases in between. The germline gives CDR1 KGHSH, CDR2 LQKENI. The CDR3 loop is CASSPFLPTDDSGNTIYF. The CDR3 nucleotides read TGTGCCAGCTCACCATTCCTTCCAACAGACGACTCTGGAAACACCATATATTTT. Full variable domain (outside the CDR3, taken from reference TRBV18 and TRBJ1-3): NAGVMQNPRHLVRRRGQEARLRCSPMKGHSHVYWYRQLPEEGLKFMVYLQKENIIDESGMPKERFSAEFPKEGPSILRIQQVVRGDSAAYFCASSPFLPTDDSGNTIYFGEGSWLTVV.

The chain joins TRBV6-2 or TRBV6-3 to TRBJ2-7, with 8 bases lining up with TRBD1. The V and J ends lost 4 bases and 6 bases, in that order; junction bases with no gene match: 5. CDR1 is MNHEY, CDR2 SVGEGT, per germline. There are 13 residues in the CDR3. In DNA, the CDR3 is TGTGCCAGCAGTTCGGGACAGGCAGTCGAGCAGTACTTC. Protein product: CASSSGQAVEQYF.

This clone was observed a handful of times. The V call is TRBV4-3, the J call TRBJ2-5, with a weak D call TRBD1 (6 bases). Germline assignment: CDR1 LGHNA and CDR2 YSLEER. The CDR3 is made up of 14 amino acids. The germline V and J ends were trimmed by 4 bases and 4 bases, with 13 bases remaining between them. The CDR3: CASSRNRELETQYF. DNA for the CDR3: TGCGCCAGCAGCCGGAACAGGGAGTTAGAGACCCAGTACTTC.

The chain recombines TRBV13 with TRBJ1-4, with 8 bases matching TRBD1. Unmatched junction bases numbered 2, after V lost 5 bases and J lost 6 bases. The CDR3 is made up of 13 amino acids. CDR1 and CDR2 (germline): PRHDT, FYEKMQ (reference sequence). CDR3 coding DNA: TGTGCCAGCAGCCGGGGACAGGATGAAAAACTGTTTTTT. Encoded protein: CASSRGQDEKLFF.

The rearrangement joins TRBV27 to TRBJ1-2, with a tentative D call TRBD1 (5 bases). Germline lookup yields CDR1 MNHEY and CDR2 SMNVEV (reference sequence). This CDR3 contains 13 residues. V was trimmed by 3 bases and J by 6 bases, leaving 11 bases between them. The chain's CDR3 is CASSFRQGHGYTF. Written as DNA, the CDR3 is TGTGCCAGCAGTTTCAGGCAGGGCCATGGCTACACCTTC.

The chain carries TRBV20-1 and TRBJ2-7, with TRBD2 as a possible D gene (6 bases). Between the trimmed V and J ends, which lost 3 bases and 4 bases, there was a span of 7 bases. CDR3 length equals 11 residues. CDR1 is DFQATT, CDR2 SNEGSKA, per germline (reference sequence). CDR3: CSASGTYEQYF. Here the CDR3 DNA reads TGCAGTGCTAGTGGGACTTACGAGCAGTACTTC.

This clone came up once. The rearrangement links TRBV7-9 to TRBJ2-7; maybe TRBD2 (6 bases). This CDR3 has 13 amino acids. The germline CDR1 and CDR2 sequences are SEHNR and FQNEAQ (reference sequence). V lost 3 bases to trimming and J lost 2 bases, with 8 bases between them. The CDR3 is CASSLGGTYEQYF. The CDR3 coding sequence is TGTGCCAGCAGCTTGGGCGGGACCTACGAGCAGTACTTC.

The V and J genes are TRBV11-2 and TRBJ2-1, with 8 bases lining up with TRBD1. The CDR3 sequence is 16 residues long. J was trimmed by 3 bases and V by 1 base; bases with no gene match: 5. Germline V gene data show CDR1 as SGHAT and CDR2 as FQNNGV. The CDR3 DNA is TGTGCCAGCAGCTTAGGGCGGACAGGGTACTACAATGAGCAGTTCTTC. Its translation: CASSLGRTGYYNEQFF.

The gene calls are TRBV10-3 and TRBJ1-1, with TRBD1 matching 8 bases. Germline values: CDR1 ENHRY, CDR2 SYGVKD. This CDR3 has 16 amino acids. V dropped 10 bases and J dropped 1; count of bases not matched to a gene: 14. The CDR3 nucleotides read TGTGCCACTTGGACAGGGCTGTTCGAGTGGAACACTGAAGCTTTCTTT. As protein: CATWTGLFEWNTEAFF.

The chain recombines TRBV2 with TRBJ2-3; perhaps TRBD1 as D (5 bases). Between the trimmed V and J ends, which lost 8 bases and 0 bases, there was a span of 12 bases. The CDR3 spans 14 residues. Germline loops: CDR1 SNHLY, CDR2 FYNNEI. The CDR3 here is CASLRDSSTDTQYF. CDR3 coding DNA: TGTGCCAGCCTCAGGGATTCTAGCACAGATACGCAGTATTTT.